This TCR beta chain was captured in a study of response to subunit inactivated influenza vaccine. Overall study results and limits: Authors suggested few new T cells are recruited by each seasonal influenza vaccination.

This clonotype was seen a few times. Its antigen is not known. CDR3 length: 15 residues. Germline loops: CDR1 LGHDT, CDR2 YNNKEL (reference sequence). The ends were cut back, 3 bases at V and 9 bases at J, with 18 bases in the middle. TCRdb itself ran the RT-PCR reads through MiXCR, one entry per CDR3 protein. There are some 200,000 distinct CDR3 sequences in the sample; less than 15% occur only once, and 25% to 30% lies in the top ten. This sample also appeared in a second study, on T cells expressing NK-cell markers. That source reports: 5'RACE template switching with UMIs generated TCR beta cDNA. Cells sorted as CD3+CD56+NKG2C+, CD3+CD56+NKG2C- and CD3+CD56-NKG2C+ T cells supplied the TCR beta repertoires. One of eight sequenced donors was HCMV-seronegative; the other seven were seropositive. These clonotypes additionally ranked first within the CD3+CD56-NKG2C+ fraction of several donors.

The chain has TRBV3-1 and TRBJ2-1; perhaps TRBD1 as D (6 bases). The source was CD8+ T cells sorted from PBMCs, collected roughly 12 days after vaccination. The clonotype comes from a man aged 45-65 years who received an inactivated influenza vaccine. As DNA, the CDR3 is TGTGCCAGCAGCCAGGAGAATCAGGGGCTGGGTGAGCAGTTCTTC. As protein: CASSQENQGLGEQFF.